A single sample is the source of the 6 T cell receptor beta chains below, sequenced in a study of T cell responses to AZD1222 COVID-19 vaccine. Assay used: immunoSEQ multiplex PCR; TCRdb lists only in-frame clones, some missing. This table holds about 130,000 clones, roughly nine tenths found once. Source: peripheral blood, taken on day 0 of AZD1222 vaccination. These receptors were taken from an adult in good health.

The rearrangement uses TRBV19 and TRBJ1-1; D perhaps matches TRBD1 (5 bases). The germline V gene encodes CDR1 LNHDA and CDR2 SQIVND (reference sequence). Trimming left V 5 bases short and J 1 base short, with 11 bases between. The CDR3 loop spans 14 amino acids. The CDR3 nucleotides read TGTGCCAGTAGTTTCGCCGGGACGAACACTGAAGCTTTCTTT. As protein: CASSFAGTNTEAFF.

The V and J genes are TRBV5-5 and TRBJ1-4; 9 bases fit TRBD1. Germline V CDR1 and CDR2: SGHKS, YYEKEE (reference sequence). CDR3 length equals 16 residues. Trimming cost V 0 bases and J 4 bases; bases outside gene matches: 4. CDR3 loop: CASSLDRGPGNEKLFF. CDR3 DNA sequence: TGTGCCAGCAGCTTGGACAGGGGGCCCGGTAATGAAAAACTGTTTTTT.

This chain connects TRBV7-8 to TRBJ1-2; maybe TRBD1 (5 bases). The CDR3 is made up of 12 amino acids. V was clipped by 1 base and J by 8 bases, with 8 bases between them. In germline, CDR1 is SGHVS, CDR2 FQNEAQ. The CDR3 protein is CASSLGGVGYTF. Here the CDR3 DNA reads TGTGCCAGCAGCTTAGGAGGGGTCGGCTACACCTTC.

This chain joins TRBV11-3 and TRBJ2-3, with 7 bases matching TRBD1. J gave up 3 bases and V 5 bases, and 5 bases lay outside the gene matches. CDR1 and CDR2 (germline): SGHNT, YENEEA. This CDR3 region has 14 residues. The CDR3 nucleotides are TGTGCCAGCAGCCAGGGACAGACGACAGATACGCAGTATTTT. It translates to CASSQGQTTDTQYF.

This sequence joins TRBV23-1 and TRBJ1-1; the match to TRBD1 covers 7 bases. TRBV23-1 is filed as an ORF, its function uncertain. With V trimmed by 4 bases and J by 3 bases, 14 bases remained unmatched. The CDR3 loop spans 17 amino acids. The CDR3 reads CASSPTILTGFYTEAFF. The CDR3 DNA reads TGCGCCAGCAGTCCAACGATATTGACAGGGTTTTACACTGAAGCTTTCTTT.

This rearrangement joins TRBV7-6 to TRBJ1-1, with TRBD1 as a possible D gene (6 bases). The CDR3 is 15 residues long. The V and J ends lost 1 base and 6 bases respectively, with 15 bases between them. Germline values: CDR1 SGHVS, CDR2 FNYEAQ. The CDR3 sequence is CASSLVRGLSPEAFF. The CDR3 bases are TGTGCCAGCAGCTTAGTTAGGGGGTTGTCTCCTGAAGCTTTCTTT.